The next 26 T cell receptor beta chains were all read from a single sample in a study of T-cell reconstitution after alpha-beta-depleted transplantation in children. The TCRbeta library incorporated unique molecular identifiers. TCRdb independently ran MiXCR on the PCR reads; one entry per CDR3 protein. The sample holds roughly 500,000 distinct CDR3 sequences; approximately 32% are singletons and the top ten take 2% to 2.5%. The sample consisted of PBMCs from the stem cell graft donor, taken from the stem cell graft. These receptors were obtained from a human donor who donated a stem cell graft to a child with aplastic anemia.

J is TRBJ2-7 and V is TRBV5-1, with 10 bases matching TRBD2. The ends lost 3 bases at V and 4 bases at J; junction bases unmatched: 7. The CDR3 is 15 residues long. Germline V CDR1 and CDR2: SGHRS, YFSETQ. Written as DNA, the CDR3 is TGCGCCAGCAGCTCGGGGGCTAGCGGGAGTTACGAGCAGTACTTC. Translated, it gives CASSSGASGSYEQYF. The entire variable domain, with the rest obtained from reference TRBV5-1 and TRBJ2-7, is as follows: KAGVTQTPRYLIKTRGQQVTLSCSPISGHRSVSWYQQTPGQGLQFLFEYFSETQRNKGNFPGRFSGRQFSNSRSEMNVSTLELGDSALYLCASSSGASGSYEQYFGPGTRLTVT.

This chain joins TRBV12-3 or TRBV12-4 and TRBJ2-5; possibly TRBD2 for D (6 bases). With 3 bases removed from V and 3 bases from J, the gap between germline ends came to 17 bases. The CDR3 consists of 16 residues. CDR3 DNA sequence: TGTGCCAGCAGTTTGGCCCCACGGGAGCGGAAAGAGACCCAGTACTTC. This codes for CASSLAPRERKETQYF.

This clonotype was counted only a few times. The chain has TRBV11-2 and TRBJ1-4; D is perhaps TRBD1 (5 bases). Germline CDR1 SGHAT, CDR2 FQNNGV. The CDR3 runs to 14 residues. The V gene lost 6 bases and the J gene lost 6 bases, with 14 bases spanning the gap. The CDR3 is CASRSGVRHEKLFF. CDR3 in DNA: TGTGCCAGCAGGTCGGGGGTCCGACATGAAAAACTGTTTTTT. Variable domain in full (rest from reference TRBV11-2 and TRBJ1-4): EAGVAQSPRYKIIEKRQSVAFWCNPISGHATLYWYQQILGQGPKLLIQFQNNGVVDDSQLPKDRFSAERLKGVDSTLKIQPAKLEDSAVYLCASRSGVRHEKLFFGSGTQLSVL.

The chain has TRBV7-9 and TRBJ2-1, with TRBD2 matching over 8 bases. CDR1 SEHNR and CDR2 FQNEAQ come from the germline V gene (reference sequence). Germline trimming cut 4 bases from V and 6 bases from J; bases unmatched to any gene: 11. This CDR3 is 16 amino acids long. CDR3 DNA: TGTGCCAGCAGCTCATCCGGGGGGGGGCCTCTCAATGAGCAGTTCTTC. The encoded protein is CASSSSGGGPLNEQFF.

The CDR3 here is CASSYSDSKNIQYF. The CDR3 nucleotides read TGTGCCAGCAGTTACTCCGACAGCAAAAACATTCAGTACTTC. The chain links TRBV6-2 or TRBV6-3 to TRBJ2-4; D perhaps matches TRBD1 (5 bases). Trimming stripped 0 bases from V and 3 bases from J, with 6 bases between. The germline V gene has CDR1 MNHEY and CDR2 SVGEGT. This CDR3 comprises 14 residues.

This clonotype was counted between two and nine times. The chain joins TRBV6-1 to TRBJ2-5; TRBD1 aligns across 7 bases. Germline CDR1 reads MNHNS; CDR2 reads SASEGT. The CDR3 runs 14 residues. J was trimmed by 3 bases and V by 5 bases; bases with no gene match: 6. CDR3 bases: TGTGCCAGCAGTCCCGGGACAGCGAAAGAGACCCAGTACTTC. Amino acid sequence: CASSPGTAKETQYF.

Worth noting for this clonotype: One junction end disagrees with the germline gene, perhaps due to a read error. Written as DNA, the CDR3 is TGTGCCAGTAGTTTCGGGACAGGGGCTTCTGGCTACACCTTC. Translated, it gives CASSFGTGASGYTF. The chain carries TRBV12-3 or TRBV12-4 and TRBJ1-2; TRBD1 matches 10 bases. This CDR3 region has 14 residues.

CDR3 loop: CSALPQGSESGANVLTF. The CDR3 nucleotides are TGCAGTGCTCTCCCCCAGGGGTCGGAATCTGGGGCCAACGTCCTGACTTTC. The rearrangement links TRBV20-1 to TRBJ2-6; possible D gene TRBD1, 6 bases. The CDR3 extends over 17 amino acids. Germline assignment: CDR1 DFQATT and CDR2 SNEGSKA (reference sequence). Trimming removed 5 bases at V and 1 base at J, with 18 bases between.

The chain joins TRBV4-3 to TRBJ2-5; D is unresolved. V lost 4 bases, J lost 5 bases, and 11 bases lay in between. This CDR3 has 13 amino acids. Germline V gene lookup returns CDR1 LGHNA and CDR2 YSLEER. The CDR3 region has the DNA TGCGCCAGCAGCCGAACGACTTGGGAGACCCAGTACTTC. Amino acids: CASSRTTWETQYF.

This clonotype was seen a handful of times. This chain links TRBV24-1 with TRBJ2-3; TRBD2 might be the D (5 bases). Trimming took 4 bases from V and 4 from J, leaving 14 bases between them. The germline gives CDR1 KGHDR, CDR2 SFDVKD. CDR3 size: 15 residues. The CDR3 loop is CATSDPGWGADTQYF. CDR3 DNA: TGTGCCACCAGTGACCCCGGGTGGGGAGCAGATACGCAGTATTTT.

The rearrangement joins TRBV5-8 to TRBJ2-2; D not resolved. Per the germline V gene, CDR1 is SGHTS and CDR2 is YDEGEE. The germline V and J ends were trimmed by 1 base and 6 bases, with 10 bases remaining between them. The CDR3 totals 14 residues. In nucleotides, the CDR3 is TGTGCCAGCAGCTTGAAGGTCCACGCCGGGGAGCTGTTTTTT. It translates to CASSLKVHAGELFF. The variable domain in full, with the rest retrieved from reference TRBV5-8 and TRBJ2-2, is EAGVTQSPTHLIKTRGQQATLRCSPISGHTSVYWYQQALGLGLQFLLWYDEGEERNRGNFPPRFSGRQFPNYSSELNVNALELEDSALYLCASSLKVHAGELFFGEGSRLTVL.

This clonotype was seen more than once but under ten times. V is TRBV29-1 and J is TRBJ1-1; 7 nucleotides line up with TRBD1. The CDR3 spans 14 residues. Trimming removed 4 bases from V and 4 bases from J; junction bases left unmatched: 9. CDR1 and CDR2 (germline): SQVTM, ANQGSEA. CDR3 DNA: TGCAGCGTTGGTACCACAGGGGCCTTCACTGAAGCTTTCTTT. Amino acids: CSVGTTGAFTEAFF.

The gene calls are TRBV6-2 or TRBV6-3 and TRBJ2-7; 10 nucleotides match TRBD1. The CDR3 is made up of 14 amino acids. Trimming at V came to 6 bases and at J to 1 base, leaving 3 bases not matched to a gene. CDR1 and CDR2 (germline): MNHEY, SVGEGT. The CDR3 DNA is TGTGCCAGCAGACGACAGGGGGCTTCCTACGAGCAGTACTTC. This gives the protein CASRRQGASYEQYF.

This chain joins TRBV11-2 and TRBJ1-3; D uncertain. Germline V gives CDR1 SGHAT, CDR2 FQNNGV. V lost 0 bases to trimming and J lost 2 bases, with 14 bases between them. The CDR3 contains 17 residues. The CDR3 reads CASSLEARTSAGNTIYF. The CDR3 DNA reads TGTGCCAGCAGCTTAGAGGCCAGAACCTCGGCTGGAAACACCATATATTTT.

This clonotype was counted a few times. The chain links TRBV5-1 to TRBJ2-1, with D hard to call. Germline V gives CDR1 SGHRS, CDR2 YFSETQ. This CDR3 region has 14 residues. V was shortened by 0 bases and J by 6 bases, with 10 bases between the two germline ends. CDR3 residues: CASSLGGPSNEQFF. CDR3 DNA sequence: TGCGCCAGCAGCTTGGGAGGACCGAGCAATGAGCAGTTCTTC.

There are a few counts of this clonotype. V gene TRBV7-2 combines with J gene TRBJ2-3, with D possibly being TRBD2 (7 bases). Trimming pared 6 bases from V and 4 bases from J, leaving 14 bases between. Germline V gives CDR1 SGHTA, CDR2 FQGNSA. The CDR3 sequence is 14 residues long. The CDR3 DNA reads as TGTGCCAGCAGGGATAGGGGGGGCGCAGATACGCAGTATTTT. Protein product: CASRDRGGADTQYF.

V and J are TRBV25-1 and TRBJ2-1, with 8 bases matching TRBD2. CDR3 length: 14 residues. The germline gives CDR1 MGHDK, CDR2 SYGVNS. J lost 4 bases, V lost 7 bases, and 6 bases had no gene match. The CDR3 region is CASNSGILYNEQFF. The CDR3 DNA sequence: TGTGCCAGCAATAGCGGGATCCTTTACAATGAGCAGTTCTTC. Full variable domain (rest looked up from reference TRBV25-1 and TRBJ2-1): EADIYQTPRYLVIGTGKKITLECSQTMGHDKMYWYQQDPGMELHLIHYSYGVNSTEKGDLSSESTVSRIRTEHFPLTLESARPSHTSQYLCASNSGILYNEQFFGPGTRLTVL.

The chain links TRBV7-2 to TRBJ2-1, with 10 bases that match TRBD1. V lost 5 bases and J lost 6; bases outside the gene matches: 7. CDR1 and CDR2 (germline): SGHTA, FQGNSA. The CDR3 has 15 residues. CDR3 DNA: TGTGCCAGCAGCCCCGGGACAGGGGTTTTCAATGAGCAGTTCTTC. Translated: CASSPGTGVFNEQFF.

This chain joins TRBV7-2 and TRBJ2-2; TRBD2 aligns across 11 bases. The CDR3 is made up of 16 amino acids. Germline lookup yields CDR1 SGHTA and CDR2 FQGNSA. V was clipped by 3 bases and J by 4 bases; unmatched bases: 4. The CDR3 is CASSFGSGRGTGELFF. The CDR3, as DNA: TGTGCCAGCAGCTTTGGTAGCGGGAGGGGCACCGGGGAGCTGTTTTTT.

This chain joins TRBV7-2 and TRBJ1-4, with D maybe TRBD1 (6 bases). Trimming stripped 6 bases from V and 4 bases from J, with 9 bases between. CDR3 length: 13 residues. Germline loops: CDR1 SGHTA, CDR2 FQGNSA. The CDR3 loop is CASSDRSNEKLFF. The CDR3 region has the DNA TGTGCCAGCAGTGACAGGAGTAATGAAAAACTGTTTTTT.

The chain is built from TRBV4-3 and TRBJ2-3, with D hard to call. Trimming shortened V by 0 bases and J by 4 bases, and 11 bases separated the two germline ends. Germline V lookup: CDR1 LGHNA, CDR2 YSLEER. This CDR3 contains 15 residues. The CDR3 DNA is TGCGCCAGCAGCCAAGATCTCCCAAGCCCAGATACGCAGTATTTT. It encodes CASSQDLPSPDTQYF.

This clonotype was counted between two and nine times. The CDR3 region is CASRLRLGSTWDYEQYF. CDR3 nucleotide sequence: TGTGCCAGCAGACTACGCCTCGGATCAACGTGGGACTACGAGCAGTACTTC. The V gene is TRBV6-5, the J gene TRBJ2-7, with D unclear. Per the germline V gene, CDR1 is MNHEY and CDR2 is SVGAGI. The V end lost 6 bases, the J end lost 3 bases, and 24 bases lay between the germline ends. This CDR3 comprises 17 residues.

This clonotype has a handful of counts. CDR3 amino acids: CASTLPGRTYGYTF. The CDR3 DNA follows: TGTGCCAGCACCCTCCCGGGACGGACCTATGGCTACACCTTC. This chain links TRBV12-3 or TRBV12-4 with TRBJ1-2; D is perhaps TRBD1 (5 bases). V shed 7 bases and J shed 4 bases, with 16 bases lying between them. This CDR3 region has 14 residues.

This clonotype was detected only a few times. The chain recombines TRBV20-1 with TRBJ1-1; 7 nucleotides match TRBD1. Trimming at V came to 0 bases and at J to 5 bases, leaving 6 bases not matched to a gene. This CDR3 region has 14 residues. Germline values: CDR1 DFQATT, CDR2 SNEGSKA (reference sequence). The CDR3 reads CSARDTGAGTEAFF. The CDR3 DNA follows: TGCAGTGCTAGAGATACAGGGGCGGGGACTGAAGCTTTCTTT.

As concerns this clonotype: This may be a read error: a much more frequent sequence differs by one nucleotide. The genes are TRBV20-1 and TRBJ1-5; D call uncertain. From germline, CDR1 is DFQATT and CDR2 SNEGSKA (reference sequence). The CDR3 length is 12 residues. The V and J ends lost 4 bases and 0 bases respectively, with 4 bases between them. The CDR3 reads CSAIYSNQPQHF. CDR3 DNA: TGCAGTGCTATCTATAGCAATCAGCCCCAGCATTTT.

This clonotype came up a few times. The rearrangement links TRBV7-9 to TRBJ2-3; D may match TRBD1 or TRBD2 (5 bases each). Between the trimmed V and J ends, which lost 7 bases and 3 bases, there was a span of 23 bases. The length of the CDR3 is 17 residues. The V gene's germline CDR1 is SEHNR and CDR2 FQNEAQ (reference sequence). The DNA for the CDR3 is TGTGCCAGCAACCACCAGATAGTCCGGGACGTTACAGATACGCAGTATTTT. Translated, it gives CASNHQIVRDVTDTQYF.